Listed here are 10 T cell receptor beta chains from one sample, sequenced in a study of OX40 agonist ivuxolimab in advanced cancers. Assay: immunoSEQ multiplex PCR; the TCRdb copy retains only in-frame clones and omits some. The sample has roughly 73,000 clones; about 90% are singletons. The sample consisted of CD4+ or CD8+ T cells sorted from blood, taken in a trial of the OX40 agonist ivuxolimab. These receptors were obtained from an adult with an advanced solid tumor such as melanoma, head and neck, liver or kidney cancer.

The chain couples TRBV14 to TRBJ2-7; D remains ambiguous. CDR1 and CDR2 (germline): SGHDN, FVKESK. CDR3 length equals 13 residues. The V end was cut by 1 base, the J end by 7 bases, with 11 bases between. The chain's CDR3 is CASSQGWSGEQYF. The DNA of the CDR3 is TGTGCCAGCAGCCAAGGATGGTCGGGTGAGCAGTACTTC.

Comments on this clone: Sequence at one end of the junction differs from germline and may be a read error. This chain links TRBV28 with TRBJ2-7; D uncertain. In germline, CDR1 is MDHEN, CDR2 SYDVKM. The CDR3 is made up of 12 amino acids. CDR3 sequence: CATRQGSNEQYF. Here the CDR3 DNA reads TGTGCCACCAGACAAGGCTCCAACGAGCAGTACTTC. Together with reference TRBV28 and TRBJ2-7, the CDR3 gives the full variable domain: DVKVTQSSRYLVKRTGEKVFLECVQDMDHENMFWYRQDPGLGLRLIYFSYDVKMKEKGDIPEGYSVSREKKERFSLILESASTNQTSMYLCATRQGSNEQYFGPGTRLTVT.

This clone was counted a few times. The J gene is TRBJ1-5, the V gene TRBV28; 7 bases are a match to TRBD1. Germline V gene lookup returns CDR1 MDHEN and CDR2 SYDVKM. V lost 0 bases, J lost 3 bases, and 11 bases stayed unmatched. The CDR3 is 18 amino acids. Written as DNA, the CDR3 is TGTGCCAGCAGTTTATGGGGCGTACAGGGGTGGATCAATCAGCCCCAGCATTTT. This encodes CASSLWGVQGWINQPQHF.

This clone appeared a single time. The gene calls are TRBV6-5 and TRBJ2-1; 9 nucleotides align to TRBD1. V was pared by 6 bases and J by 6 bases, with 9 bases of the junction left unmatched. The CDR3 extends over 15 amino acids. Germline V lookup: CDR1 MNHEY, CDR2 SVGAGI. CDR3 in amino acids: CASRLDRGSSNEQFF. The CDR3 DNA reads as TGTGCCAGCAGACTCGACAGGGGGAGTTCCAATGAGCAGTTCTTC.

The V call is TRBV19, the J call TRBJ1-2; 7 bases align to TRBD1. This CDR3 comprises 16 residues. The germline V gene has CDR1 LNHDA and CDR2 SQIVND (reference sequence). Trimming took 1 base from V and 1 from J; bases not matched to a gene: 6. The CDR3, as DNA: TGTGCCAGTAGTATAGCGGGAGGGGGCGATAACTATGGCTACACCTTC. It translates to CASSIAGGGDNYGYTF.

This chain links TRBV2 with TRBJ2-7, with 8 bases identical to TRBD1. This CDR3 region has 15 residues. Germline values: CDR1 SNHLY, CDR2 FYNNEI. J gave up 4 bases and V 8 bases, and 13 bases lay outside the gene matches. This CDR3 reads CASGTGLRSVYEQYF. CDR3 DNA sequence: TGTGCCAGCGGGACAGGCCTGCGCTCTGTTTACGAGCAGTACTTC.

The chain links TRBV5-1 to TRBJ2-5, with a weak D call TRBD1 (6 bases). This CDR3 is built from 14 residues. Looked up from germline, CDR1 is SGHRS and CDR2 is YFSETQ. Trimming removed 3 bases from V and 1 base from J, with 10 bases in between. CDR3 DNA sequence: TGCGCCAGCAGCTCGGACAGTATCCAAGAGACCCAGTACTTC. This encodes CASSSDSIQETQYF.

This chain uses TRBV6-1 with TRBJ1-5; 9 nucleotides align to TRBD1. The CDR3 covers 14 residues. J lost 4 bases, V lost 8 bases, and 6 bases had no gene match. Germline V gives CDR1 MNHNS, CDR2 SASEGT. The CDR3 is CASLRTGENQPQHF. CDR3 in DNA: TGTGCCAGCCTCCGGACAGGGGAGAATCAGCCCCAGCATTTT.

The table lists this clone with a count of one. Since the CDR3 does not end with the conserved phenylalanine or tryptophan, this likely comes from a read error. Here the CDR3 reads CASSQGLASTDTQYV. For the CDR3, the DNA is TGTGCCAGCAGCCAAGGACTAGCTAGCACAGATACGCAGTATGTT. The genes are TRBV4-2 and TRBJ2-3; 7 bases fit TRBD2. Germline V gene lookup returns CDR1 LGHNA and CDR2 YNFKEQ. This CDR3 comprises 15 residues. V shed 1 base and J 0 bases; nucleotides not matched to a gene: 1.

This clone has only one observation. The J gene is TRBJ2-3, the V gene TRBV4-2; D not certain. The CDR3 extends over 15 amino acids. The V end lost 0 bases, the J end lost 2 bases, and 9 bases lay between the germline ends. Germline loops: CDR1 LGHNA, CDR2 YNFKEQ. The CDR3 DNA is TGTGCCAGCAGCCAAGAGGGTCAGATCACAGATACGCAGTATTTT. Encoded protein: CASSQEGQITDTQYF.